This T cell receptor (beta chain) was profiled in a study of blood T cell repertoires in COVID-19. Study background: Samples taken during acute and convalescent COVID-19 were collected in the United States, Italy and Spain. T cells, B-cell-depleted T cells, or PBMCs supplied cDNA or gDNA.

In the original analysis: Reference gene primer amplification gave estimated nucleated cell counts. Clones were sequenced by immunoSEQ multiplex PCR, and TCRdb holds only the in-frame ones, with some missing. D and trimming were read from the DNA, whereas the V and J calls and clone size are those reported in that table. The table includes about 130,000 clones, 90% detected once. Enrollment of patients from Seattle took place during active infection, with longitudinal follow-up. There are 16 residues in the CDR3. After removal of 2 bases from V and 4 bases from J, the junction contained 4 bases not matched to a gene. Germline values: CDR1 KGHDR, CDR2 SFDVKD.

The sequencing sample was made of peripheral blood. This clonotype was sampled from a man aged 60 to 75 with COVID-19, enrolled during active disease. This chain links TRBV24-1 with TRBJ1-1; 12 bases fit TRBD1. The CDR3 reads CATSDSGQGASTEAFF. Written as DNA, the CDR3 is TGTGCCACCAGTGATTCGGGACAGGGGGCAAGCACTGAAGCTTTCTTT.